This is a list of T cell receptor beta chains from one sample in a study of blood T cell repertoires in COVID-19. Profiled with immunoSEQ multiplex PCR; TCRdb holds only in-frame clones, not every one. The sample records 250,000 to 350,000 clones, around 90% being singletons. The sample was PBMCs or T cells enriched from blood (not recorded which). These receptors all come from a woman between 25 and 40 years old who had recovered from COVID-19. Each CDR3 is given with its conserved first and last residue. Each record gives: J gene, D gene, V gene, clone size, CDR3 protein, CDR3 DNA. The D gene is left open where the match is weak. Size values are once, few and many counts, or a class for expanded clones, and some rows have none.

j_call: TRBJ2-3; d_call: TRBD2; v_call: TRBV7-2; clone_size: NA; cdr3_aa: CASSLPAGTSGEALDTQYF; cdr3_nt: TGTGCCAGCAGCTTACCAGCCGGAACTAGCGGGGAGGCTCTGGATACGCAGTATTTT
j_call: TRBJ1-2; d_call: NA; v_call: TRBV30; clone_size: NA; cdr3_aa: CAWPGGGYGYTF; cdr3_nt: TGTGCCTGGCCGGGGGGCGGCTATGGCTACACCTTC
j_call: TRBJ1-5; d_call: TRBD1; v_call: TRBV19; clone_size: NA; cdr3_aa: CASRFRDRSRGSNQPQHF; cdr3_nt: TGTGCCAGTAGGTTCCGGGACAGGTCTCGGGGGAGCAATCAGCCCCAGCATTTT
j_call: TRBJ1-1; d_call: NA; v_call: TRBV2; clone_size: NA; cdr3_aa: CASKNPGRGGAGTEAFF; cdr3_nt: TGTGCCAGCAAGAATCCGGGCAGGGGTGGTGCTGGCACTGAAGCTTTCTTT
j_call: TRBJ1-1; d_call: NA; v_call: TRBV19; clone_size: once; cdr3_aa: CASSSLQGGREAFF; cdr3_nt: TGTGCCAGTAGTTCTTTACAGGGAGGGAGAGAAGCTTTCTTT
j_call: TRBJ1-5; d_call: NA; v_call: TRBV5-1; clone_size: NA; cdr3_aa: CASSLGWDTNLGSNQPQHF; cdr3_nt: TGCGCCAGCAGCTTGGGTTGGGACACCAACCTTGGGAGCAATCAGCCCCAGCATTTT
j_call: TRBJ1-5; d_call: NA; v_call: TRBV6-5; clone_size: few; cdr3_aa: CASSPWRIRNQPQHF; cdr3_nt: TGTGCCAGCAGTCCCTGGAGGATCCGCAATCAGCCCCAGCATTTT
j_call: TRBJ1-2; d_call: NA; v_call: TRBV3-1/TRBV3-2; clone_size: NA; cdr3_aa: CASSQDGTGRANYGYTF; cdr3_nt: TGTGCCAGCAGCCAAGATGGTACGGGGAGGGCCAACTATGGCTACACCTTC
j_call: TRBJ2-2; d_call: NA; v_call: TRBV5-1; clone_size: NA; cdr3_aa: CASSWLRDRNTGELFF; cdr3_nt: TGCGCCAGCAGCTGGTTACGTGACAGGAACACCGGGGAGCTGTTTTTT
j_call: TRBJ1-2; d_call: TRBD1; v_call: TRBV30; clone_size: NA; cdr3_aa: CAWSVGGGNYGYTF; cdr3_nt: TGTGCCTGGAGTGTAGGGGGCGGTAACTATGGCTACACCTTC
j_call: TRBJ1-3; d_call: NA; v_call: TRBV6-5; clone_size: NA; cdr3_aa: CATGGDFSGNTIYF; cdr3_nt: TGTGCCACGGGGGGCGACTTCTCTGGAAACACCATATATTTT
j_call: TRBJ1-2; d_call: NA; v_call: TRBV6-1; clone_size: NA; cdr3_aa: CASSEARRGGYTF; cdr3_nt: TGTGCCAGCAGTGAAGCGCGCCGGGGAGGCTACACCTTC
j_call: TRBJ1-3; d_call: TRBD1; v_call: TRBV19; clone_size: NA; cdr3_aa: CASSIAPRTGFGNTIYF; cdr3_nt: TGTGCCAGTAGTATAGCACCACGGACAGGGTTTGGAAACACCATATATTTT
j_call: TRBJ1-6; d_call: TRBD1; v_call: TRBV2; clone_size: NA; cdr3_aa: CASSKGASNSPLHF; cdr3_nt: TGTGCCAGCAGTAAGGGGGCTAGTAATTCACCCCTCCACTTT
j_call: TRBJ2-7; d_call: TRBD1; v_call: TRBV5-4; clone_size: NA; cdr3_aa: CASSGGQGGYEQYF; cdr3_nt: TGTGCCAGCAGCGGGGGACAGGGAGGCTACGAGCAGTACTTC
j_call: TRBJ1-1; d_call: NA; v_call: TRBV7-2; clone_size: NA; cdr3_aa: CASSSDRILLEAFF; cdr3_nt: TGTGCCAGCAGCTCCGACAGGATACTACTTGAAGCTTTCTTT
j_call: TRBJ1-1; d_call: TRBD1; v_call: TRBV7-6; clone_size: NA; cdr3_aa: CASSLAPGGNTEAFF; cdr3_nt: TGTGCCAGCAGCTTAGCCCCAGGGGGCAACACTGAAGCTTTCTTT
j_call: TRBJ2-7; d_call: TRBD1; v_call: TRBV2; clone_size: NA; cdr3_aa: CASTGQLYEQYF; cdr3_nt: TGTGCCAGCACGGGACAGCTATACGAGCAGTACTTC
j_call: TRBJ2-3; d_call: TRBD2; v_call: TRBV9; clone_size: NA; cdr3_aa: CASSGPGAGGDTDTQYF; cdr3_nt: TGTGCCAGCAGCGGACCCGGAGCGGGGGGGGATACAGATACGCAGTATTTT
j_call: TRBJ2-1; d_call: TRBD1; v_call: TRBV5-1; clone_size: NA; cdr3_aa: CASSLTSAGGYNEQFF; cdr3_nt: TGCGCCAGCAGCCTGACGTCGGCAGGGGGTTACAATGAGCAGTTCTTC
j_call: TRBJ1-5; d_call: NA; v_call: TRBV6-2/TRBV6-3; clone_size: NA; cdr3_aa: CASSYWQVDSNQPQHF; cdr3_nt: TGTGCCAGCAGTTACTGGCAGGTCGATAGCAATCAGCCCCAGCATTTT
j_call: TRBJ1-2; d_call: NA; v_call: TRBV18; clone_size: NA; cdr3_aa: CASSLGPGLPLSGYTF; cdr3_nt: TGTGCCAGCTCCCTTGGTCCGGGGTTACCCCTTTCTGGCTACACCTTC
j_call: TRBJ2-7; d_call: NA; v_call: TRBV2; clone_size: NA; cdr3_aa: CASTFDREASEQYF; cdr3_nt: TGTGCCAGTACCTTCGACAGGGAGGCCTCCGAGCAGTACTTC
j_call: TRBJ2-3; d_call: NA; v_call: TRBV25-1; clone_size: NA; cdr3_aa: CASSENQAIDTQYF; cdr3_nt: TGTGCCAGCAGTGAAAATCAAGCGATAGATACGCAGTATTTT
j_call: TRBJ1-1; d_call: NA; v_call: TRBV5-1; clone_size: NA; cdr3_aa: CASSLEGVEWDTEAFF; cdr3_nt: TGCGCCAGCAGCTTGGAAGGGGTAGAATGGGACACTGAAGCTTTCTTT
j_call: TRBJ1-5; d_call: TRBD1; v_call: TRBV15; clone_size: NA; cdr3_aa: CATSTSGTGNQPQHF; cdr3_nt: TGTGCCACCAGCACCAGTGGGACAGGCAATCAGCCCCAGCATTTT
j_call: TRBJ2-5; d_call: NA; v_call: TRBV2; clone_size: NA; cdr3_aa: CASTGLETQYF; cdr3_nt: TGTGCCAGCACCGGACTAGAGACCCAGTACTTC
j_call: TRBJ1-1; d_call: TRBD1; v_call: TRBV15; clone_size: NA; cdr3_aa: CATSRRQGDTEAFF; cdr3_nt: TGTGCCACCAGCAGGCGACAGGGTGACACTGAAGCTTTCTTT
j_call: TRBJ1-2; d_call: NA; v_call: TRBV7-9; clone_size: NA; cdr3_aa: CASSSPEQMRLNYGYTF; cdr3_nt: TGTGCCAGCAGCTCCCCGGAGCAGATGAGACTAAACTATGGCTACACCTTC
j_call: TRBJ1-5; d_call: TRBD1; v_call: TRBV6-2/TRBV6-3; clone_size: NA; cdr3_aa: CASSIGGFNQPQHF; cdr3_nt: TGTGCCAGCAGTATAGGGGGCTTCAATCAGCCCCAGCATTTT
j_call: TRBJ1-4; d_call: NA; v_call: TRBV19; clone_size: NA; cdr3_aa: CASSRAAGVEKLFF; cdr3_nt: TGTGCCAGTAGTAGAGCAGCAGGGGTTGAAAAACTGTTTTTT
j_call: TRBJ1-3; d_call: NA; v_call: TRBV7-9; clone_size: once; cdr3_aa: CASSQQGLGNTIYF; cdr3_nt: TGTGCCAGCAGCCAACAGGGTTTAGGGAACACCATATATTTT
j_call: TRBJ1-1; d_call: NA; v_call: TRBV5-5; clone_size: NA; cdr3_aa: CASSLYRDGTEAFF; cdr3_nt: TGTGCCAGCAGCTTGTACAGGGATGGCACTGAAGCTTTCTTT
j_call: TRBJ2-4; d_call: TRBD2; v_call: TRBV7-2; clone_size: NA; cdr3_aa: CASRPSSGGYIQYF; cdr3_nt: TGTGCCAGCAGGCCCTCTAGCGGGGGGTACATTCAGTACTTC
j_call: TRBJ2-1; d_call: NA; v_call: TRBV7-7; clone_size: NA; cdr3_aa: CASSPREGIFNEQFF; cdr3_nt: TGTGCTAGCAGCCCCCGAGAGGGAATATTCAATGAGCAGTTCTTC
j_call: TRBJ1-1; d_call: NA; v_call: TRBV7-2; clone_size: NA; cdr3_aa: CASSPRGGAEAFF; cdr3_nt: TGTGCCAGCAGCCCGCGGGGGGGGGCTGAAGCTTTCTTT
j_call: TRBJ1-2; d_call: NA; v_call: TRBV6-2/TRBV6-3; clone_size: NA; cdr3_aa: CASSYESYYGYTF; cdr3_nt: TGTGCCAGCAGTTATGAAAGCTACTATGGCTACACCTTC
j_call: TRBJ1-1; d_call: NA; v_call: TRBV19; clone_size: once; cdr3_aa: CASSPFRFNTEAFF; cdr3_nt: TGTGCCAGTAGTCCCTTCAGGTTTAACACTGAAGCTTTCTTT
j_call: TRBJ1-1; d_call: TRBD1; v_call: TRBV6-5; clone_size: NA; cdr3_aa: CASSRTRDREAFF; cdr3_nt: TGTGCCAGCAGTAGGACACGGGACAGAGAAGCTTTCTTT
j_call: TRBJ2-5; d_call: TRBD1; v_call: TRBV28; clone_size: NA; cdr3_aa: CASTGQVETQYF; cdr3_nt: TGTGCCAGCACCGGACAGGTAGAGACCCAGTACTTC
j_call: TRBJ1-1; d_call: NA; v_call: TRBV24-1; clone_size: NA; cdr3_aa: CATSDTRQNDTEAFF; cdr3_nt: TGTGCCACCAGTGACACCCGACAGAATGACACTGAAGCTTTCTTT
j_call: TRBJ2-3; d_call: NA; v_call: TRBV2; clone_size: NA; cdr3_aa: CATSQGTQGTDTQYF; cdr3_nt: TGTGCCACCTCCCAGGGGACCCAGGGTACAGATACGCAGTATTTT
j_call: TRBJ1-5; d_call: TRBD1; v_call: TRBV30; clone_size: NA; cdr3_aa: CACSPTGGPNQPQHF; cdr3_nt: TGTGCCTGCTCTCCGACAGGGGGCCCCAATCAGCCCCAGCATTTT
j_call: TRBJ1-1; d_call: NA; v_call: TRBV11-3; clone_size: once; cdr3_aa: CASSLGANTEAFF; cdr3_nt: TGTGCCAGCAGCTTGGGGGCTAACACTGAAGCTTTCTTT
j_call: TRBJ2-2; d_call: TRBD2; v_call: TRBV27; clone_size: NA; cdr3_aa: CASSFWPGGANTGELFF; cdr3_nt: TGTGCCAGCAGTTTCTGGCCGGGGGGGGCGAACACCGGGGAGCTGTTTTTT
j_call: TRBJ2-3; d_call: NA; v_call: TRBV7-3; clone_size: NA; cdr3_aa: CASSRRGGRDTQYF; cdr3_nt: TGTGCCAGCAGCCGGAGGGGGGGGAGAGATACGCAGTATTTT
j_call: TRBJ2-2; d_call: NA; v_call: TRBV19; clone_size: NA; cdr3_aa: CASSIDGVGSGELFF; cdr3_nt: TGTGCCAGTAGTATAGACGGGGTGGGCTCCGGGGAGCTGTTTTTT
j_call: TRBJ2-2; d_call: TRBD1; v_call: TRBV7-9; clone_size: NA; cdr3_aa: CASSPPPGQGQTGELFF; cdr3_nt: TGTGCCAGCAGCCCTCCCCCGGGACAGGGACAAACCGGGGAGCTGTTTTTT
j_call: TRBJ2-3; d_call: TRBD2; v_call: TRBV27; clone_size: NA; cdr3_aa: CASSLQGPAGGHSSTDTQYF; cdr3_nt: TGTGCCAGCAGTTTACAGGGCCCGGCGGGGGGGCATAGTTCCACAGATACGCAGTATTTT
j_call: TRBJ1-1; d_call: NA; v_call: TRBV9; clone_size: NA; cdr3_aa: CASSVRGTNTEAFF; cdr3_nt: TGTGCCAGCAGTGTCAGGGGTACGAACACTGAAGCTTTCTTT
j_call: TRBJ2-3; d_call: TRBD1; v_call: TRBV7-2; clone_size: NA; cdr3_aa: CASSRPDRDFADTQYF; cdr3_nt: TGTGCCAGCAGCCGTCCAGACAGGGATTTCGCAGATACGCAGTATTTT
j_call: TRBJ2-2; d_call: NA; v_call: TRBV7-7; clone_size: NA; cdr3_aa: CASSPNPGLNTGELFF; cdr3_nt: TGTGCTAGCAGCCCGAACCCGGGACTCAACACCGGGGAGCTGTTTTTT
j_call: TRBJ2-5; d_call: TRBD1; v_call: TRBV5-1; clone_size: NA; cdr3_aa: CASSITRTGQETQYF; cdr3_nt: TGCGCCAGCAGCATAACCAGGACAGGGCAAGAGACCCAGTACTTC
j_call: TRBJ2-5; d_call: NA; v_call: TRBV29-1; clone_size: NA; cdr3_aa: CSVEVGVETQYF; cdr3_nt: TGCAGCGTTGAAGTAGGGGTCGAGACCCAGTACTTC
j_call: TRBJ1-5; d_call: NA; v_call: TRBV15; clone_size: NA; cdr3_aa: CATSRDGAGNQPQHF; cdr3_nt: TGTGCCACCAGCAGAGATGGGGCAGGCAATCAGCCCCAGCATTTT
j_call: TRBJ2-2; d_call: NA; v_call: TRBV19; clone_size: NA; cdr3_aa: CASSIGSGELFF; cdr3_nt: TGTGCCAGTAGTATCGGGTCGGGGGAGCTGTTTTTT
j_call: TRBJ1-4; d_call: NA; v_call: TRBV6-1; clone_size: NA; cdr3_aa: CASSEALREKLFF; cdr3_nt: TGTGCCAGCAGTGAAGCGCTTCGGGAAAAACTGTTTTTT